Listed below are T cell receptor beta chains from one sample, sequenced in a study of cytomegalovirus exposure and HLA in healthy donors. Here immunoSEQ multiplex PCR was the method, and the copy in TCRdb shows in-frame clones only, minus some. The table records about 150,000 clones, over 75% of them present only once. The sample taken for sequencing was PBMCs. The receptors were gathered from a woman aged 40-49 years in good health and CMV-seropositive. The CDR3 runs from the conserved cysteine through the conserved F or W. A D gene is named only where the DNA matches it firmly. Size is stated for part of the rows, as once, few or many counts, or as a class when the clone is expanded.

v_call	clone_size	j_call	d_call	cdr3_nt	cdr3_aa
TRBV7-8	-	TRBJ1-5	-	TGTGCCAGCAGCGTACCCGGGAAAAATCAGCCCCAGCATTTT	CASSVPGKNQPQHF
TRBV11-3	-	TRBJ2-1	TRBD1	TGTGCCAGCAGCTCACAGGGGGCGTCGGTTAATGAGCAGTTCTTC	CASSSQGASVNEQFF
TRBV6-1	-	TRBJ1-2	-	TGTGCCAGCAGTGAAGCGGGGAGTTATGGCTACACCTTC	CASSEAGSYGYTF
TRBV28	-	TRBJ2-7	TRBD2	TGTGCCAGCAGTTTGGGCTCGGGGGGCTACGAGCAGTACTTC	CASSLGSGGYEQYF
TRBV28	-	TRBJ2-1	TRBD2	TGTGCCAGCAGTTCAAGACTAGCGGGAGGGTCGGATGAGCAGTTCTTC	CASSSRLAGGSDEQFF
TRBV5-6	-	TRBJ2-3	-	TGTGCCAGCAGCATAGCAGGGGACCTGCTAGCAGATACGCAGTATTTT	CASSIAGDLLADTQYF
TRBV11-3	few	TRBJ2-1	TRBD2	TGTGCCAGCAGCCAGCCGGTACTAGCGGGAGTTAATGAGCAGTTCTTC	CASSQPVLAGVNEQFF
TRBV5-1	-	TRBJ2-3	TRBD1	TGCGCCAGCAGCCCACGGGACAGGAGAGATACGCAGTATTTT	CASSPRDRRDTQYF
TRBV5-1	-	TRBJ1-2	-	TGCGCCAGCAGCTTGGCCGGAAAAGGGCAGGGCGTAGGAGAAGGCTACACCTTC	CASSLAGKGQGVGEGYTF
TRBV5-1	-	TRBJ1-1	-	TGCGCCAGCAGCTTGGTATTCGGGTCGGAGACGAACACTGAAGCTTTCTTT	CASSLVFGSETNTEAFF
TRBV5-4	-	TRBJ2-7	TRBD2	TGTGGCGAGGGAGGCGTAGCGGGAGCCCACTCCTACGAGCAGTACTTC	CGEGGVAGAHSYEQYF
TRBV11-1	-	TRBJ1-2	TRBD1	TGTGCCAGCAGCGCAGACCTGGGACAGAGGAATGGCTACACCTTC	CASSADLGQRNGYTF
TRBV19	-	TRBJ1-5	TRBD1	TGTGCCAGTAGTACTACAGGGGTGATGGGCCAGCCCCAGCATTTT	CASSTTGVMGQPQHF
TRBV5-4	-	TRBJ1-2	-	TGTGCCAGCAGCTTGGTCGGGGATCTAGATGGCTACACCTTC	CASSLVGDLDGYTF
TRBV2	-	TRBJ1-2	-	TGTGCCAGCGATCCTATCCGTCCGGGCTACACCTTC	CASDPIRPGYTF
TRBV5-1	-	TRBJ2-3	-	TGCGCCAGCAGCTTGTGGGAGCCCCGCCCGGGCACAGATACGCAGTATTTT	CASSLWEPRPGTDTQYF
TRBV11-2	-	TRBJ2-5	-	TGTGCCAGCAGCTTAGTTGTGCCGGCGTTGGGCGTAGAGACCCAGTACTTC	CASSLVVPALGVETQYF
TRBV28	-	TRBJ1-2	-	TGTGCCAGCCGCCAACAGACGTCTGGCTACACCTTC	CASRQQTSGYTF
TRBV6-1	-	TRBJ1-3	-	TGTGCCAGCAGTGTCCTCTCTGGAAACACCATATATTTT	CASSVLSGNTIYF
TRBV6-5	few	TRBJ1-1	TRBD1	TGTGCCAGCCTCTCAGCTGGGACAGGGCACACTGAAGCTTTCTTT	CASLSAGTGHTEAFF
TRBV2	-	TRBJ1-3	-	TGTGCCAGCAGTCCTACCCTCTCTGGAAACACCATATATTTT	CASSPTLSGNTIYF
TRBV5-1	few	TRBJ2-3	-	TGCGCCAGCAGCTTGGGTGCGTTCACAGATACGCAGTATTTT	CASSLGAFTDTQYF
TRBV6-4	-	TRBJ1-6	-	TGTGCCAGCAGTGACTCGCTATATTCACCCCTCCACTTT	CASSDSLYSPLHF
TRBV19	-	TRBJ1-4	-	TGTGCCAGTAGTACCGGGCAGGGGTGGGGTAATGAAAAACTGTTTTTT	CASSTGQGWGNEKLFF
TRBV18	-	TRBJ2-5	-	TGTGCCAGCTCACCGCGGCGGCAAGAGACCCAGTACTTC	CASSPRRQETQYF
TRBV2	-	TRBJ1-6	-	TGTGCCAGCAATGCAGGGCCGTCGAGCTCCTATAATTCACCCCTCCACTTT	CASNAGPSSSYNSPLHF
TRBV7-9	-	TRBJ2-5	TRBD2	TGTGCCAGCAGCTTAGGTCTAGCGGGACTTCAAGAGACCCAGTACTTC	CASSLGLAGLQETQYF
TRBV7-9	-	TRBJ2-1	TRBD2	TGTGCCAGCAGTCTTATATCGAGCGGGGCGAATGAGCAGTTCTTC	CASSLISSGANEQFF
TRBV19	-	TRBJ2-7	-	TGTGCCAGTAGTAAGGGACATATCTCCTACGAGCAGTACTTC	CASSKGHISYEQYF
TRBV6-5	once	TRBJ2-7	-	TGTGCCAGCAGTTACTCTGGACAGAGCTCCTACGAGCAGTACTTC	CASSYSGQSSYEQYF
TRBV5-1	-	TRBJ2-1	-	TGCGCCAGCAGCTACTCCGACAGCGACAATGAGCAGTTCTTC	CASSYSDSDNEQFF
TRBV5-6	few	TRBJ1-2	TRBD1	TGTGCCAGCATCAGACCGGGACAGGACCACTATGGCTACACCTTC	CASIRPGQDHYGYTF
TRBV19	-	TRBJ2-7	TRBD1	TGTGCCAGTAGTATCGCGGACAGGAGCTCCTACGAGCAGTACTTC	CASSIADRSSYEQYF
TRBV7-7	-	TRBJ2-1	TRBD2	TGTGCTAGCAGCTTAGGGGGGTCCGGGGCCAGGACTAGCGGGTCCTACAATGAGCAGTTCTTC	CASSLGGSGARTSGSYNEQFF
TRBV7-3	-	TRBJ1-3	-	TGTGCCAGCAGCTTAACGTCAGGCTCTGGAAACACCATATATTTT	CASSLTSGSGNTIYF
TRBV15	-	TRBJ2-7	TRBD2	TGTGCCACCAGCAGAAAGACTAGCGTCGAGCAGTACTTC	CATSRKTSVEQYF
TRBV4-1	many	TRBJ1-1	TRBD1	TGCGCCAGCAGCCACCAGGACAGGGGGCGGTTGAACACTGAAGCTTTCTTT	CASSHQDRGRLNTEAFF
TRBV19	-	TRBJ1-1	TRBD1	TGTGCCAGTAGTACTACAGGGGGTAGGAACACTGAAGCTTTCTTT	CASSTTGGRNTEAFF
TRBV19	-	TRBJ1-5	TRBD1	TGTGCCAGTAGTCCTGAGGGACAGTTTGAGACAAGCAATCAGCCCCAGCATTTT	CASSPEGQFETSNQPQHF
TRBV5-1	once	TRBJ1-3	-	TGCGCCAGCAGCCTCTCGTCTTATGGAAACACCATATATTTT	CASSLSSYGNTIYF
TRBV18	-	TRBJ2-2	-	TGTGCCAGCTCAATGTCGGGTGCCACCGGGGAGCTGTTTTTT	CASSMSGATGELFF
TRBV7-9	few	TRBJ2-1	TRBD2	TGTGCCAGCAGCTTAAGTACTAGCGGGATAACCGATGAGCAGTTCTTC	CASSLSTSGITDEQFF
TRBV6-1	-	TRBJ2-5	-	TGTGCCAGCAGTGAACGGGGTGCGGAGACCCAGTACTTC	CASSERGAETQYF
TRBV5-6	-	TRBJ2-5	TRBD2	TGTGCCAGCAGCTTAGCGGGAGGGCCCCAAGAGACCCAGTACTTC	CASSLAGGPQETQYF
TRBV30	-	TRBJ1-1	-	TGTGCCTGGAACCGGGGAGGGGCCACAGCTTTCTTT	CAWNRGGATAFF
TRBV12-5	-	TRBJ1-3	-	TGTGCTAGTGGTTTGGACAGGAGCTCTGGAAACACCATATATTTT	CASGLDRSSGNTIYF
TRBV5-4	-	TRBJ2-1	TRBD1	TGTGCCAGCAGCGGAGACAGGGCGATCTCCTACAATGAGCAGTTCTTC	CASSGDRAISYNEQFF
TRBV5-4	-	TRBJ2-7	TRBD2	TGTGCCAGCAGCTTGCTAGCGGGCCCCTACGAGCAGTACTTC	CASSLLAGPYEQYF
TRBV28	-	TRBJ1-2	-	TGTGCCAGCAGTTTATCCTATGGGGGGTACTATGGCTACACCTTC	CASSLSYGGYYGYTF
TRBV5-4	once	TRBJ2-1	-	TGTGCCAGCAGCTACCCAGGGGCGGGGGCGTCCGGTGAGCAGTTCTTC	CASSYPGAGASGEQFF
TRBV7-9	few	TRBJ2-6	TRBD1	TGTGCCAGCAGGCTGGGCGGGACAGGGTCGTTTGGGGCCAACGTCCTGACTTTC	CASRLGGTGSFGANVLTF
TRBV28	-	TRBJ1-1	TRBD1	TGTGCCAGCCGTTTACAGGGGGCTTACGTAGGAGCTTTCTTT	CASRLQGAYVGAFF
TRBV19	once	TRBJ1-2	-	TGTGCCAGTACCTTCACGTACCGGGAGCGGAGCTATGGCTACACCTTC	CASTFTYRERSYGYTF
TRBV6-1	-	TRBJ2-1	TRBD2	TGTGCCAGCAGTGAGGTGGTAGCGGGAGCGCTCTACAATGAGCAGTTCTTC	CASSEVVAGALYNEQFF
TRBV5-1	-	TRBJ2-2	-	TGCGCCAGCAGCTTGGGCGGCGGTTCGAACACCGGGGAGCTGTTTTTT	CASSLGGGSNTGELFF